This TCR beta chain was captured by sequencing in a study of blood T cell repertoires in COVID-19. For the study at large: Samples taken during acute and convalescent COVID-19 were collected in the United States, Italy and Spain. Sources were T cells, B-cell-depleted T cells, or PBMCs; the material itself was cDNA or gDNA.

The CDR3 is 15 amino acids. Germline CDR1 reads MRHNA; CDR2 reads SNTAGT. The ends were cut back, 3 bases at V and 0 bases at J, with 12 bases in the middle. As originally analysed: For nucleated cells, counts were estimated from reference gene primer amplification. Using immunoSEQ multiplex PCR, the repertoire was profiled, and TCRdb retains in-frame clones only, with some absent. V and J calls plus clone size are reproduced from that table; the DNA served to infer D and trimming. The sample yields more than 150,000 clones, roughly 80% seen once. The sample taken for sequencing was peripheral blood. This receptor was identified in a man in his 60s with acute or convalescent COVID-19. This sequence joins TRBV6-4 and TRBJ2-7; the D gene is possibly TRBD1 (5 bases). DNA for the CDR3: TGTGCCAGCAGTGATACACAGGCCTTCTCCTACGAGCAGTACTTC. This sequence encodes CASSDTQAFSYEQYF.